The 27 T cell receptor beta chains listed next were all sequenced from one sample in a study of T-cell reconstitution after alpha-beta-depleted transplantation in children (dated by TCRdb to between 2015 and 2016). The library relied on PCR. Sequencing was performed on an Illumina HiSeq 2500. TCR libraries were prepared with molecular barcoding, using unique molecular identifiers to normalize TCRbeta repertoire quantification. The public reads were quality trimmed at Q25 with fastp and then assembled into clones with MiXCR by TCRdb, keeping productive beta chains. All rows with the same CDR3 protein become a single entry with the most common DNA and genes. The sample yields about 270,000 distinct CDR3 sequences; 9.9% were counted once. Of the sample, about 9.5% is held by the ten largest clones. The sequencing used PBMCs from the stem cell graft donor, collected from the stem cell graft. All receptors come from a human donor who donated a stem cell graft to a child with SCID.

Many counts were recorded for this clonotype. The chain has TRBV5-1 and TRBJ1-1; a weak D match, TRBD1 (6 bases). Germline V CDR1 and CDR2: SGHRS, YFSETQ. The V gene lost 4 bases and the J gene lost 0 bases, with 16 bases spanning the gap. The CDR3 is 16 residues long. The CDR3 here is CASSAEQGIMNTEAFF. CDR3 coding DNA: TGCGCCAGCAGCGCGGAGCAGGGGATTATGAACACTGAAGCTTTCTTT.

This clonotype has more than one count but fewer than ten. V usage is TRBV12-3 or TRBV12-4 and J usage is TRBJ2-1; TRBD1 matches at 8 bases. CDR3 size: 12 residues. V dropped 7 bases and J dropped 14; count of bases not matched to a gene: 10. In DNA form, the CDR3 reads TGTGCCAGCAACACCGCAGGGGGCGGGAAGTTCTTC. Encoded protein: CASNTAGGGKFF.

V gene TRBV6-1 combines with J gene TRBJ2-2, with 9 bases lining up with TRBD1. V shed 6 bases, J shed 4 bases, and the junction held 6 bases outside the gene matches. Germline V lookup: CDR1 MNHNS, CDR2 SASEGT. This CDR3 spans 15 amino acids. CDR3 region: CASSSDRGSTGELFF. The CDR3 DNA follows: TGTGCCAGCAGCTCGGACAGGGGATCCACCGGGGAGCTGTTTTTT.

This clonotype appeared a few times. This chain links TRBV20-1 with TRBJ2-5; D possibly uses TRBD1 or TRBD2 (5 bases each). V lost 4 bases and J lost 5, with 17 bases in between. Germline V CDR1 and CDR2: DFQATT, SNEGSKA (reference sequence). The length of the CDR3 is 14 residues. CDR3 sequence (DNA): TGCAGTGCTACTACCTATCGTGAGGGGGAGACCCAGTACTTC. It yields the protein CSATTYREGETQYF.

This rearrangement joins TRBV3-1 to TRBJ2-3; 7 nucleotides align to TRBD1. The CDR3 is 15 amino acids. Germline CDR1 and CDR2: LGHDT and YNNKEL (reference sequence). V dropped 3 bases and J dropped 3; count of bases not matched to a gene: 6. CDR3: CASSQQVTGTDTQYF. For the CDR3, the DNA is TGTGCCAGCAGCCAGCAGGTGACAGGGACAGATACGCAGTATTTT.

This clonotype was seen many times. This chain connects TRBV12-3 or TRBV12-4 to TRBJ2-7; possibly TRBD1 for D (5 bases). Trimming left V 2 bases short and J 7 bases short, with 18 bases between. The CDR3 is 15 amino acids. The CDR3 is CASSLTAGKLREQYF. The DNA of the CDR3 is TGTGCCAGCAGTTTAACGGCAGGGAAGCTACGAGAGCAGTACTTC.

This clonotype was counted only a few times. The chain carries TRBV7-6 and TRBJ1-5; D gene uncertain. The CDR3 has 14 amino acids. The germline gives CDR1 SGHVS, CDR2 FNYEAQ. The V end lost 6 bases, the J end lost 4 bases, and 13 bases lay between the germline ends. The chain's CDR3 is CASRPGGQNQPQHF. Here the CDR3 DNA reads TGTGCCAGCAGACCGGGAGGGCAGAATCAGCCCCAGCATTTT.

There are many counts of this clonotype. V gene TRBV5-8 combines with J gene TRBJ1-1; 9 bases match TRBD1. The V segment lost 4 bases and the J segment 3 bases; nucleotides outside the gene matches: 16. The CDR3 has 18 amino acids. CDR1 is SGHTS and CDR2 is YDEGEE in the germline V gene. In DNA, the CDR3 is TGTGCCAGCAGCGGAGCTGACAGGGGGAAGGTTTGGGACACTGAAGCTTTCTTT. It is translated as CASSGADRGKVWDTEAFF.

This clonotype was detected a few times. The V and J genes are TRBV12-3 or TRBV12-4 and TRBJ1-6; 8 bases fit TRBD1. The length of the CDR3 is 14 residues. V shed 6 bases, J shed 11 bases, and the junction held 9 bases outside the gene matches. The CDR3 reads CASRLRTGKTPLHF. The CDR3 bases are TGTGCCAGCAGACTTCGGACAGGGAAGACACCCCTCCACTTT.

In this sample, this clonotype turned up a few times. The chain employs TRBV20-1 and TRBJ2-3; 12 bases are a match to TRBD2. The CDR3 spans 13 residues. CDR1 is DFQATT and CDR2 is SNEGSKA in the germline V gene (reference sequence). V shed 5 bases and J 5 bases; nucleotides not matched to a gene: 2. The CDR3 is CSALAGGRDTQYF. The CDR3 coding sequence is TGCAGTGCTCTAGCGGGGGGGAGAGATACGCAGTATTTT.

The V call is TRBV3-1, the J call TRBJ2-1; D call uncertain. V was shortened by 0 bases and J by 2 bases, with 11 bases between the two germline ends. Germline V lookup: CDR1 LGHDT, CDR2 YNNKEL (reference sequence). The CDR3 sequence is 16 residues long. CDR3 nucleotide sequence: TGTGCCAGCAGCCAAGATCCAGCATCCCCCTACAATGAGCAGTTCTTC. This encodes CASSQDPASPYNEQFF.

The chain couples TRBV23-1 to TRBJ1-5; no firm D call. TRBV23-1 has ORF status, its function being uncertain. V lost 7 bases and J lost 9, with 7 bases in between. The CDR3 extends over 10 amino acids. The DNA for the CDR3 is TGCGCCAGCACCGAATGGCCCCAGCATTTT. This sequence encodes CASTEWPQHF.

This clonotype was counted ten times or more. The chain combines TRBV11-1 with TRBJ2-1; TRBD2 matches at 9 bases. CDR1 is SGHAT and CDR2 is FQDESV in the germline V gene (reference sequence). Trimming removed 3 bases from V and 0 bases from J; junction bases left unmatched: 6. The CDR3 is 17 amino acids. CDR3 DNA sequence: TGTGCCAGCAGCTTTGGTGTGCGGGGGGGCTCCTACAATGAGCAGTTCTTC. Amino acid sequence: CASSFGVRGGSYNEQFF.

In its sample, this clonotype was seen many times. The chain carries TRBV14 and TRBJ2-1; D is undetermined. Trimming took 1 base from V and 7 from J, leaving 8 bases between them. The CDR3 consists of 13 residues. The germline gives CDR1 SGHDN, CDR2 FVKESK. CDR3 in amino acids: CASSQVVWNEQFF. The CDR3 coding sequence is TGTGCCAGCAGCCAAGTGGTATGGAATGAGCAGTTCTTC.

There are a few counts of this clonotype. The V and J genes are TRBV7-9 and TRBJ2-5; the match to TRBD1 covers 9 bases. The germline gives CDR1 SEHNR, CDR2 FQNEAQ (reference sequence). CDR3 length: 15 amino acids. Trimming removed 5 bases from V and 7 bases from J; junction bases left unmatched: 11. CDR3 amino acids: CASSTWTGDGVTQYF. CDR3 coding DNA: TGTGCCAGCAGCACATGGACAGGGGACGGGGTGACCCAGTACTTC.

This clonotype was picked up a small number of times. The chain employs TRBV24-1 and TRBJ2-1, with D perhaps given as TRBD1 or TRBD2 (5 bases each). Trimming left V 5 bases short and J 9 bases short, with 13 bases between. Germline values: CDR1 KGHDR, CDR2 SFDVKD. The CDR3 extends over 13 amino acids. CDR3 region: CATSVTGTGEQFF. The CDR3 region has the DNA TGTGCCACCAGTGTGACGGGGACGGGTGAGCAGTTCTTC.

V and J are TRBV9 and TRBJ2-3; 10 bases are shared with TRBD2. Unmatched junction bases numbered 4, after V lost 3 bases and J lost 0 bases. This CDR3 is built from 16 residues. Germline values: CDR1 SGDLS, CDR2 YYNGEE. The CDR3 coding sequence is TGTGCCAGCAGCGCTAGCGGGGGCCGTAGCACAGATACGCAGTATTTT. Encoded protein: CASSASGGRSTDTQYF.

The chain couples TRBV19 to TRBJ2-6; TRBD2 might be the D (5 bases). The germline gives CDR1 LNHDA, CDR2 SQIVND (reference sequence). V was pared by 5 bases and J by 3 bases, with 8 bases between. CDR3 size: 14 residues. CDR3 in amino acids: CASSSGFGANVLTF. For the CDR3, the DNA is TGTGCCAGTAGTTCGGGGTTTGGGGCCAACGTCCTGACTTTC.

This clonotype occurred many times. The chain recombines TRBV2 with TRBJ2-1; D is unresolved. Germline assignment: CDR1 SNHLY and CDR2 FYNNEI. The V end lost 2 bases, the J end lost 4 bases, and 6 bases lay between the germline ends. This CDR3 contains 13 residues. CDR3 sequence: CASSEWRYNEQFF. The CDR3 DNA follows: TGTGCCAGCAGTGAATGGCGGTACAATGAGCAGTTCTTC.

This clonotype was detected only a few times. The chain joins TRBV27 to TRBJ2-7, with D unresolved. The CDR3 length is 15 residues. The V end lost 6 bases, the J end lost 3 bases, and 18 bases lay between the germline ends. Germline CDR1 and CDR2: MNHEY and SMNVEV (reference sequence). DNA of the CDR3: TGTGCCAGCAGCCCTGGTGGACCGGTCATCTACGAGCAGTACTTC. As protein: CASSPGGPVIYEQYF.

The rearrangement joins TRBV14 to TRBJ2-7, with D possibly being TRBD2 (5 bases). Germline CDR1 and CDR2: SGHDN and FVKESK. Trimming pared 0 bases from V and 0 bases from J, leaving 15 bases between. This CDR3 is built from 17 residues. In DNA form, the CDR3 reads TGTGCCAGCAGCCAAGATCGTGTGACGGGGTACTCCTACGAGCAGTACTTC. Protein product: CASSQDRVTGYSYEQYF.

This clonotype was observed at least ten times. The chain combines TRBV6-5 with TRBJ2-4; 7 nucleotides line up with TRBD2. Trimming at V came to 0 bases and at J to 0 bases, leaving 11 bases not matched to a gene. From germline, CDR1 is MNHEY and CDR2 SVGAGI. This CDR3 spans 19 amino acids. The CDR3 protein is CASSYSASGEGGAKNIQYF. The CDR3 DNA sequence: TGTGCCAGCAGTTACTCGGCCAGCGGGGAGGGAGGAGCCAAAAACATTCAGTACTTC.

The chain links TRBV7-9 to TRBJ2-5; D might be TRBD2 (6 bases). V lost 1 base, J lost 5 bases, and 14 bases lay in between. Looked up from germline, CDR1 is SEHNR and CDR2 is FQNEAQ (reference sequence). This CDR3 region has 15 residues. CDR3 in amino acids: CASSLVGGVSETQYF. As DNA, the CDR3 is TGTGCCAGCAGCTTAGTAGGAGGGGTTAGTGAGACCCAGTACTTC.

In its sample, this clonotype was seen a few times. The chain combines TRBV6-5 with TRBJ1-5, with TRBD1 identical over 7 bases. The germline V gene encodes CDR1 MNHEY and CDR2 SVGAGI. V shed 5 bases, J shed 0 bases, and the junction held 7 bases outside the gene matches. There are 16 residues in the CDR3. The CDR3 spells CASSTPTGHSNQPQHF. CDR3 coding DNA: TGTGCCAGCAGTACCCCGACAGGGCATAGCAATCAGCCCCAGCATTTT.

This clonotype was counted only a few times. The chain employs TRBV3-1 and TRBJ2-5; D not certain. CDR3 length: 12 residues. V was shortened by 2 bases and J by 5 bases, with 6 bases between the two germline ends. The V gene's germline CDR1 is LGHDT and CDR2 YNNKEL (reference sequence). The CDR3 sequence: CASSQQLETQYF. CDR3 bases: TGTGCCAGCAGCCAACAGTTGGAGACCCAGTACTTC.

As regards this clonotype: A read error may produce the germline difference seen at one junction end. This chain links TRBV12-3 or TRBV12-4 with TRBJ2-3, with a weak D call TRBD2 (5 bases). The CDR3 length is 12 residues. The CDR3 reads CASSFRRDMQYF. CDR3 nucleotide sequence: TGTGCCAGCAGTTTTCGCCGGGATATGCAGTATTTT.

This clonotype was counted between two and nine times. The chain has TRBV14 and TRBJ2-3; no firm D call. The V gene's germline CDR1 is SGHDN and CDR2 FVKESK. Trimming shortened V by 0 bases and J by 4 bases, and 8 bases separated the two germline ends. The CDR3 loop spans 14 amino acids. The CDR3 DNA reads TGTGCCAGCAGCCAAGATCTCCATTCAGATACGCAGTATTTT. Protein: CASSQDLHSDTQYF. The variable domain in full, completed from reference TRBV14 and TRBJ2-3, reads EAGVTQFPSHSVIEKGQTVTLRCDPISGHDNLYWYRRVMGKEIKFLLHFVKESKQDESGMPNNRFLAERTGGTYSTLKVQPAELEDSGVYFCASSQDLHSDTQYFGPGTRLTVL.